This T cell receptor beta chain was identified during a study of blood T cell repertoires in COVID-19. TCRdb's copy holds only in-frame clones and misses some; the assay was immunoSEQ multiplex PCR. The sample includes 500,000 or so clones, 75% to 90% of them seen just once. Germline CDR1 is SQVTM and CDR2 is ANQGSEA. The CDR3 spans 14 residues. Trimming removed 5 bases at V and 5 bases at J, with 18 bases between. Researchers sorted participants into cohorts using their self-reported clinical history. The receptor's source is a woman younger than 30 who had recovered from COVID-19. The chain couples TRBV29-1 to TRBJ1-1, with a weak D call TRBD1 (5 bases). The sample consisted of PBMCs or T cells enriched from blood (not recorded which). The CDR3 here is CSVHTGMVGTEAFF. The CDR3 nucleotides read TGCAGCGTTCACACAGGTATGGTAGGGACTGAAGCTTTCTTT.